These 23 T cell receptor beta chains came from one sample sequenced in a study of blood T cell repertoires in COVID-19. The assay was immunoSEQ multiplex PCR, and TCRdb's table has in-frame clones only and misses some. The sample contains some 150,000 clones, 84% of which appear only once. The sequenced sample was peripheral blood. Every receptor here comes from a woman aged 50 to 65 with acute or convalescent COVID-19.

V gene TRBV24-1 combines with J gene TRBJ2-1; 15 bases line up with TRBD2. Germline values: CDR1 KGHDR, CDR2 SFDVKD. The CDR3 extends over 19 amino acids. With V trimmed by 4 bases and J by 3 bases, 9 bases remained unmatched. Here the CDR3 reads CATSDPGLAGGRNYNEQFF. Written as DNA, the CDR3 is TGTGCCACCAGTGACCCAGGACTAGCGGGAGGGCGCAACTACAATGAGCAGTTCTTC.

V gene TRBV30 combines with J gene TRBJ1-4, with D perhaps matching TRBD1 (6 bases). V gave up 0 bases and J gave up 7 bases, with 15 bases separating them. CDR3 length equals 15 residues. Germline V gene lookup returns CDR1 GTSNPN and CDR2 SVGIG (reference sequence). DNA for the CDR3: TGTGCCTGGAGTGTAGATGGGGGCTGGGGTGAAAAACTGTTTTTT. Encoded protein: CAWSVDGGWGEKLFF.

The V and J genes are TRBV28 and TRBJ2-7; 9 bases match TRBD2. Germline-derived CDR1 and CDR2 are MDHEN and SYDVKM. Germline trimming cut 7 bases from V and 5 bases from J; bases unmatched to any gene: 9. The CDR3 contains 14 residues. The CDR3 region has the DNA TGTGCCAGCAAGGGTCTAGCGGGAAGGGACGAGCAGTACTTC. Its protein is CASKGLAGRDEQYF.

The CDR3 sequence: CASSLGANTEAFF. The CDR3 region has the DNA TGCGCCAGCAGCTTGGGAGCGAACACTGAAGCTTTCTTT. V is TRBV5-1 and J is TRBJ1-1; D gene uncertain. Germline CDR1 reads SGHRS; CDR2 reads YFSETQ. V was cut by 0 bases and J by 1 base, with 4 bases left in between. The CDR3 spans 13 residues.

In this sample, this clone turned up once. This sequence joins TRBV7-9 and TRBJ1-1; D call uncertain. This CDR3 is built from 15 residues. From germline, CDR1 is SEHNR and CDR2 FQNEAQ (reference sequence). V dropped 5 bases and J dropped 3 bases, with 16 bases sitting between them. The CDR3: CASSVTDRSDTEAFF. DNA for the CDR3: TGTGCCAGCAGCGTAACAGACCGGTCGGACACTGAAGCTTTCTTT.

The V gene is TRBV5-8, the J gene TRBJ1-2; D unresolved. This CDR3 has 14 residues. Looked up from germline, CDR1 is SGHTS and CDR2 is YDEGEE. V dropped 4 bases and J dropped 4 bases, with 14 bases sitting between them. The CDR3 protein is CASSIDTSGYGYTF. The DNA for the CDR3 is TGTGCCAGCAGCATAGATACGTCGGGCTATGGCTACACCTTC.

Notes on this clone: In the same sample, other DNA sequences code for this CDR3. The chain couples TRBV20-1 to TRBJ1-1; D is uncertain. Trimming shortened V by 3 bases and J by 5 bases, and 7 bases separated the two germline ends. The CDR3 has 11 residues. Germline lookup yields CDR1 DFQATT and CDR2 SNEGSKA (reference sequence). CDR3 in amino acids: CSASPGTEAFF. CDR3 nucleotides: TGCAGTGCTAGCCCGGGGACTGAAGCTTTCTTT.

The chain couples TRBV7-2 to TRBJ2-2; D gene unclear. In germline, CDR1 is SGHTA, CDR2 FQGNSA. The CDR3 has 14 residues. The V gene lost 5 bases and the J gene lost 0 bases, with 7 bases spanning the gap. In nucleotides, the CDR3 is TGTGCCAGCAGCACACGCCCGAACACCGGGGAGCTGTTTTTT. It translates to CASSTRPNTGELFF.

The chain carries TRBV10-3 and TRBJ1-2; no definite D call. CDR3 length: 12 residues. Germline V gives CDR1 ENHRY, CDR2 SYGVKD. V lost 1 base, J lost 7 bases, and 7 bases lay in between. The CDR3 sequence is CAISELSSGYTF. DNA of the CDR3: TGTGCCATCAGTGAGTTGTCCAGTGGCTACACCTTC.

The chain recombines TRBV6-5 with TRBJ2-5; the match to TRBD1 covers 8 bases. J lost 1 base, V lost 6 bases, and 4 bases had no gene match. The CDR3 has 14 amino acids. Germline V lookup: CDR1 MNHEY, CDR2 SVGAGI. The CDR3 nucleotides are TGTGCCAGCAGACTACAGGGGGTCCAAGAGACCCAGTACTTC. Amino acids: CASRLQGVQETQYF.

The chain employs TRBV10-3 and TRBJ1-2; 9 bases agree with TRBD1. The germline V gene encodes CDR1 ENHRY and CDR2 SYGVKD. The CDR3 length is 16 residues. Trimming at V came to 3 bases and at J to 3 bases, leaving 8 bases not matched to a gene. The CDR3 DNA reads TGTGCCATCAGTGACTTCCGGGACAGGGATTACTATGGCTACACCTTC. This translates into CAISDFRDRDYYGYTF.

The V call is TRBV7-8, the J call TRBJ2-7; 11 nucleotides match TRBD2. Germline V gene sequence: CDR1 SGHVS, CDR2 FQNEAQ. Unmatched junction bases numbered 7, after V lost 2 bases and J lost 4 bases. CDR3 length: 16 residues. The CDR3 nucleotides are TGTGCCAGCAGCTTATATAGCGGGGGGGCCCTGTACGAGCAGTACTTC. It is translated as CASSLYSGGALYEQYF.

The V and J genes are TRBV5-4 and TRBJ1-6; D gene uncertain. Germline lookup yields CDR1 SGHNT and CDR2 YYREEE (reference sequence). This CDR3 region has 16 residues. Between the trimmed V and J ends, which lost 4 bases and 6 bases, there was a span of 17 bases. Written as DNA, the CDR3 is TGTGCCAGCAGCCCCGGCACTCCTGGGCTTAATTCACCCCTCCACTTT. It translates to CASSPGTPGLNSPLHF.

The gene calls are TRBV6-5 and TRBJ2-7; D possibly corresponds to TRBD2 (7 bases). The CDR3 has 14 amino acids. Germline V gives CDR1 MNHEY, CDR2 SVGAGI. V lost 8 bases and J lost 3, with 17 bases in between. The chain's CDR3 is CASSLGGVVYEQYF. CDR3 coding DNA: TGTGCCAGCTCGTTAGGGGGGGTAGTCTACGAGCAGTACTTC.

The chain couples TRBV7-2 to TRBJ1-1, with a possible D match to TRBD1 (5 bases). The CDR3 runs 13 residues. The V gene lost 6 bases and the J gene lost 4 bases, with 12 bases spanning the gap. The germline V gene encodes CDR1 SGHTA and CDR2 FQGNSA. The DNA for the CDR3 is TGTGCCAGCAGATTGACCCAGGGCACTGAAGCTTTCTTT. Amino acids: CASRLTQGTEAFF.

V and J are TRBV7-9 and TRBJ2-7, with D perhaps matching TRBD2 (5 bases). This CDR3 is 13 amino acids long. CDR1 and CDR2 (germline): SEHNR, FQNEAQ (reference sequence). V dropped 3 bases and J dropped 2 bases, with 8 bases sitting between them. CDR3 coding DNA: TGTGCCAGCAGCTTCCGGGAAGCCTACGAGCAGTACTTC. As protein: CASSFREAYEQYF.

CDR3 amino acids: CASSQERGIHTEAFF. DNA for the CDR3: TGCGCCAGCAGCCAAGAGCGAGGAATCCACACTGAAGCTTTCTTT. The chain couples TRBV4-3 to TRBJ1-1; D is unclear. CDR1 and CDR2 from the germline V gene are LGHNA and YSLEER. Deletions cut 0 bases from V and 3 bases from J, with 11 bases between. The CDR3 is 15 amino acids.

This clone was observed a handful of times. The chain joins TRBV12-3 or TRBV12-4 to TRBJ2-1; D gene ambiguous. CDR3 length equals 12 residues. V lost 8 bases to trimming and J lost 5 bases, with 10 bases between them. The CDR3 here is CASHSVHNEQFF. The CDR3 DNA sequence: TGTGCCAGCCACTCCGTCCACAATGAGCAGTTCTTC.

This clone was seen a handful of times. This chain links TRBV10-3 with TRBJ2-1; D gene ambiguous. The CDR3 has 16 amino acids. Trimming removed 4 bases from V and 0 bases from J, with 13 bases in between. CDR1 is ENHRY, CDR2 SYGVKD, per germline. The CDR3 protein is CAISATGTSSYNEQFF. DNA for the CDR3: TGTGCCATCAGTGCGACTGGTACGAGCTCCTACAATGAGCAGTTCTTC.

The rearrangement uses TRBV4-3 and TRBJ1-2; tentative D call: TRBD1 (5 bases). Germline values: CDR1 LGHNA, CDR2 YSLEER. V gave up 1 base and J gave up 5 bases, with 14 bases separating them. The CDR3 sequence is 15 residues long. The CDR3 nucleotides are TGCGCCAGCAGCCAAGCTCGACAGTTATATTATGGCTACACCTTC. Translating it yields CASSQARQLYYGYTF.

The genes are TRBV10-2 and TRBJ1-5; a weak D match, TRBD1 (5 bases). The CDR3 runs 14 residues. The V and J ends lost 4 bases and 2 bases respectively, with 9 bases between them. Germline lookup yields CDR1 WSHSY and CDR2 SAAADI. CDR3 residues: CASSGTQRNQPQHF. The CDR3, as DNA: TGCGCCAGCAGTGGGACACAGCGCAATCAGCCCCAGCATTTT.

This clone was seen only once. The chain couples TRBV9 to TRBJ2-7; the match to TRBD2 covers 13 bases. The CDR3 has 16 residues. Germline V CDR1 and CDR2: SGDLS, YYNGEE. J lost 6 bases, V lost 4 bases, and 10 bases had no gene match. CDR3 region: CASSPRTSGSSGEQYF. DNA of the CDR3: TGTGCCAGCAGCCCCCGGACTAGCGGGAGCTCCGGCGAGCAGTACTTC.

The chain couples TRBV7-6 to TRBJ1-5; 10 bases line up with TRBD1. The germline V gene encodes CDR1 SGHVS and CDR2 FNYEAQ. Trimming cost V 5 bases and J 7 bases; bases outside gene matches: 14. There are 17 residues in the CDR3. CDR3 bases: TGTGCCAGCAGCCCAGGGTTGGGGACAGGGGTGGGACAGCCCCAGCATTTT. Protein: CASSPGLGTGVGQPQHF.